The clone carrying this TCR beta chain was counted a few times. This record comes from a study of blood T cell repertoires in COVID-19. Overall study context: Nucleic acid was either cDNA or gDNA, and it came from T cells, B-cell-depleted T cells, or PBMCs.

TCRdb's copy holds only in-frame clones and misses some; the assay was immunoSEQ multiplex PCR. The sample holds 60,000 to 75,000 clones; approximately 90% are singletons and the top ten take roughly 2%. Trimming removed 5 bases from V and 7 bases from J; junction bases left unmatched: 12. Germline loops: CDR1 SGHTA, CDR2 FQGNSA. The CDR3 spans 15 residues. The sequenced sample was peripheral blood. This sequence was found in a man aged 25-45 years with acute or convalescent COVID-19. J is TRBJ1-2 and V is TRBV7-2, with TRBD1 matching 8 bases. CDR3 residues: CASSQPTGVFSGYTF. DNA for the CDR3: TGTGCCAGCAGCCAACCGACAGGGGTATTTAGTGGCTACACCTTC.